A selection of T cell receptor beta chains follows, all from one sample in a study of T cells after posttransplantation cyclophosphamide. The repertoire was sequenced with immunoSEQ multiplex PCR; TCRdb's copy has only in-frame clones and lacks some. The sample has approximately 29,000 clones, 86% seen once. Sequencing was performed on PBMCs. The receptors derive from a man aged 45-65 years. The CDR3 runs from the conserved cysteine through the conserved F or W. Each record gives: J gene, V gene, CDR3 protein.

j_gene: TRBJ2-1
v_gene: TRBV5-1
CDR3aa: CASSLVSGAPYNEQFF

j_gene: TRBJ1-5
v_gene: TRBV6-1
CDR3aa: CASSLGGANQPQHF

j_gene: TRBJ2-7
v_gene: TRBV4-1
CDR3aa: CASSQEWAGQLADEQYF

j_gene: TRBJ2-1
v_gene: TRBV7-2
CDR3aa: CASSLAPASIYNEQFF

j_gene: TRBJ2-7
v_gene: TRBV11-3
CDR3aa: CASSLLAGLYEQYF

j_gene: TRBJ2-5
v_gene: TRBV5-1
CDR3aa: CASRVGEGGTQYF

j_gene: TRBJ1-1
v_gene: TRBV29-1
CDR3aa: CSVETAPLVSFF

j_gene: TRBJ2-5
v_gene: TRBV11-2
CDR3aa: CASSELMATGTHKETQYF

j_gene: TRBJ2-3
v_gene: TRBV9
CDR3aa: CASSSPGGLQYF

j_gene: TRBJ2-3
v_gene: TRBV5-5
CDR3aa: CASSFGGLAVDTQYF

j_gene: TRBJ1-6
v_gene: TRBV15
CDR3aa: CATSSGQGLSPLHF

j_gene: TRBJ2-2
v_gene: TRBV2
CDR3aa: CAGTSGSIGSGELFF

j_gene: TRBJ2-1
v_gene: TRBV5-1
CDR3aa: CATSPGLAGGRQFF

j_gene: TRBJ1-5
v_gene: TRBV25-1
CDR3aa: CASSESHGTGSQPQHF

j_gene: TRBJ1-5
v_gene: TRBV4-1
CDR3aa: CASSQYSHQGAQPQHF

j_gene: TRBJ2-3
v_gene: TRBV5-8
CDR3aa: CASSFFRADTQYF

j_gene: TRBJ2-1
v_gene: TRBV9
CDR3aa: CASSVVAGFSNEQFF

j_gene: TRBJ1-6
v_gene: TRBV19
CDR3aa: CASSAPSGDRFSPLHF

j_gene: TRBJ2-1
v_gene: TRBV27
CDR3aa: CASSDRVDEQFF

j_gene: TRBJ2-3
v_gene: TRBV7-3
CDR3aa: CASSGGLNTDTQYF

j_gene: TRBJ1-4
v_gene: TRBV9
CDR3aa: CASSVGGVGREKLFF

j_gene: TRBJ2-7
v_gene: TRBV27
CDR3aa: CASSYSRGQGTYEQYF

j_gene: TRBJ1-1
v_gene: TRBV6-5
CDR3aa: CASSSTPGGDTEAFF

j_gene: TRBJ1-2
v_gene: TRBV27
CDR3aa: CASSLYRGNGYTF

j_gene: TRBJ2-1
v_gene: TRBV5-5
CDR3aa: CASSNTLLAGERNEQFF

j_gene: TRBJ2-7
v_gene: TRBV10-3
CDR3aa: CAISEPGHSVYEQYF

j_gene: TRBJ2-4
v_gene: TRBV2
CDR3aa: CASKGVTGKNIQYF

j_gene: TRBJ2-1
v_gene: TRBV5-1
CDR3aa: CASRELAGAYNEQFF

j_gene: TRBJ1-4
v_gene: TRBV6-6
CDR3aa: CASNRGGEGEKLFF

j_gene: TRBJ2-2
v_gene: TRBV29-1
CDR3aa: CSVEASGVVRGGELFF